These 10 T cell receptor beta chains originate from one sample sequenced in a study of T cell repertoires in cytomegalovirus infection (dated by TCRdb to between 2018 and 2020). TCRdb names Illumina HiSeq 1500 as the instrument used. The public sequencing data were trimmed at Q25 with fastp and processed into clonotypes with MiXCR by TCRdb, which kept only in-frame beta chains. Each CDR3 protein appears once, grouped with its most common genes and DNA. The sample table lists fewer than 200,000 distinct CDR3 sequences, 7.5% to 10% of them with a count of one. Roughly 4.8% of the sample is taken by the ten largest. Sequencing input: PBMCs. These receptors were collected from a human donor in good health (CMV status not recorded). Some clones in this sample may be carry-over from other donors' samples.

This clonotype turned up a few times. V usage is TRBV25-1 and J usage is TRBJ2-1; 7 nucleotides align to TRBD2. V was pared by 4 bases and J by 6 bases, with 9 bases of the junction left unmatched. The length of the CDR3 is 15 residues. Germline V gene sequence: CDR1 MGHDK, CDR2 SYGVNS. The CDR3 loop reads CASSGPGLPINEQFF. In nucleotides, the CDR3 is TGTGCCAGCAGTGGACCGGGACTACCGATCAATGAGCAGTTCTTC.

Many counts were recorded for this clonotype. The J gene is TRBJ2-1, the V gene TRBV20-1, with 15 bases lining up with TRBD2. CDR3 length: 17 amino acids. Germline assignment: CDR1 DFQATT and CDR2 SNEGSKA (reference sequence). Germline trimming cut 3 bases from V and 4 bases from J; bases unmatched to any gene: 7. DNA of the CDR3: TGCAGTGCTAGGGGACTAGCGGGAGGCTCAGGATACAATGAGCAGTTCTTC. The encoded protein is CSARGLAGGSGYNEQFF.

With regard to this clonotype: A read error may explain this, as a much larger clone is one base away. The chain joins TRBV6-2 or TRBV6-3 to TRBJ1-5; the D is unclear. Germline values: CDR1 MNHEY, CDR2 SVGEGT. There are 15 residues in the CDR3. The CDR3 DNA reads as TGTGCCAGCAGACAAATGTTGGCAGACAATCAGCCCCATCATTTT. Translating gives CASRQMLADNQPHHF.

Comment on this clonotype: A much larger clone is a single base away; this may be a read error. The chain links TRBV29-1 to TRBJ2-5; D tentatively fits TRBD1 or TRBD2 (5 bases each). Germline V gene lookup returns CDR1 SQVTM and CDR2 ANQGSEA. The CDR3 contains 13 residues. Trimming removed 7 bases from V and 1 base from J, with 13 bases in between. This CDR3 is CSAQWGSQETQYF. CDR3 in DNA: TGCAGCGCCCAGTGGGGGAGCCAAGAGACCCAGTACTTC.

The table lists this clonotype with many counts. This chain links TRBV28 with TRBJ1-5, with 9 bases lining up with TRBD1. V shed 5 bases, J shed 0 bases, and the junction held 8 bases outside the gene matches. Germline CDR1 MDHEN, CDR2 SYDVKM. The CDR3 runs to 17 residues. CDR3 residues: CASSQDRGHFSNQPQHF. CDR3 coding DNA: TGTGCCAGCAGTCAGGACAGGGGTCACTTTAGCAATCAGCCCCAGCATTTT.

At least ten counts were recorded for this clonotype. The V and J genes are TRBV6-5 and TRBJ2-3; D remains ambiguous. Germline V gene lookup returns CDR1 MNHEY and CDR2 SVGAGI. The CDR3 consists of 12 residues. Trimming pared 6 bases from V and 2 bases from J, leaving 6 bases between. The CDR3 is CASRADTDTQYF. CDR3 nucleotide sequence: TGTGCCAGCAGGGCGGACACAGATACGCAGTATTTT.

The DNA for the CDR3 is TGTGCCAGCAGCGTAGGACTTCTGGCAGATACGCAGTATTTT. This encodes CASSVGLLADTQYF. The chain carries TRBV9 and TRBJ2-3; D uncertain. In germline, CDR1 is SGDLS, CDR2 YYNGEE. This CDR3 contains 14 residues. The V gene lost 0 bases and the J gene lost 4 bases, with 9 bases spanning the gap.

This clonotype was counted ten times or more. The V gene is TRBV2, the J gene TRBJ1-4; D is ambiguous. The CDR3 is 12 amino acids. The V end was cut by 2 bases, the J end by 11 bases, with 9 bases between. Germline CDR1 is SNHLY and CDR2 is FYNNEI. In DNA form, the CDR3 reads TGTGCCAGCAGTGAATTCGGGGAGAAACTGTTTTTT. Translating it yields CASSEFGEKLFF. Full variable domain (rest looked up from reference TRBV2 and TRBJ1-4): EPEVTQTPSHQVTQMGQEVILRCVPISNHLYFYWYRQILGQKVEFLVSFYNNEISEKSEIFDDQFSVERPDGSNFTLKIRSTKLEDSAMYFCASSEFGEKLFFGSGTQLSVL.

V usage is TRBV12-3 or TRBV12-4 and J usage is TRBJ2-1; 9 bases fit TRBD2. The V and J ends lost 6 bases and 4 bases, in that order; junction bases with no gene match: 10. CDR3 length equals 16 residues. The DNA of the CDR3 is TGTGCCAGCAGCCCCTCTAGCGGGAAAGGTTACAATGAGCAGTTCTTC. This gives the protein CASSPSSGKGYNEQFF.

DNA for the CDR3: TGTGCCAGCAGATTCCCCGGGGCGCAAGGAAACACCATATATTTT. It codes for CASRFPGAQGNTIYF. The chain employs TRBV28 and TRBJ1-3; perhaps TRBD1 as D (5 bases). The CDR3 consists of 15 residues. CDR1 is MDHEN and CDR2 is SYDVKM in the germline V gene. V was pared by 6 bases and J by 4 bases, with 16 bases between.